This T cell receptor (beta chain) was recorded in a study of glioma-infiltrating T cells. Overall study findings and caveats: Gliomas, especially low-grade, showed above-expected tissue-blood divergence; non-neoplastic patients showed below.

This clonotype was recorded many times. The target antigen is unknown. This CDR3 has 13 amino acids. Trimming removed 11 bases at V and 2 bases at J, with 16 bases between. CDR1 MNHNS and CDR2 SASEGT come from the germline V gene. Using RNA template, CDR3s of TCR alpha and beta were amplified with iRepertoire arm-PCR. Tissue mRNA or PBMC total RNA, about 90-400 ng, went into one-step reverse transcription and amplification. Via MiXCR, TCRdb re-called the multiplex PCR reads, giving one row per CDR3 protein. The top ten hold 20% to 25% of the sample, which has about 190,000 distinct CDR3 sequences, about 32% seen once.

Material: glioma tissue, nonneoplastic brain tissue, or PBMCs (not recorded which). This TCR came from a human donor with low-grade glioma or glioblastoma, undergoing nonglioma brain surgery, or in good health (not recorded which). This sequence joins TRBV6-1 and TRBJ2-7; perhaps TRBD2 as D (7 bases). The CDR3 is CAGGGGQTYEQYF. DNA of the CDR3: TGTGCCGGAGGGGGGGGCCAGACCTACGAGCAGTACTTC.